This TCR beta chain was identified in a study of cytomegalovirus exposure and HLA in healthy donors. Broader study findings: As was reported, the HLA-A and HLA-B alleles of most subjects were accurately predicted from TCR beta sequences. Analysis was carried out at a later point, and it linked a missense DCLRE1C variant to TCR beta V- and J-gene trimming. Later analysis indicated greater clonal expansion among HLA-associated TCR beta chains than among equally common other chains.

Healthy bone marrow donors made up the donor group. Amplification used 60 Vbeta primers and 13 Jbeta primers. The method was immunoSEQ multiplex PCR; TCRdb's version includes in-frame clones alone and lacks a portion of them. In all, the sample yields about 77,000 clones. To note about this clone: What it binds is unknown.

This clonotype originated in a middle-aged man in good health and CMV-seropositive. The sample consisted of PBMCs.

CDR3 sequence (DNA): TGTGCCAGCCAGGGGTCTGGGGGTAATATGAACACTGAAGCTTTCTTT. Residues: CASQGSGGNMNTEAFF. The chain uses TRBV19 and TRBJ1-1, with D possibly matching TRBD1 (6 bases). The V gene lost 9 bases and the J gene lost 0 bases, with 20 bases spanning the gap. Germline V gene data show CDR1 as LNHDA and CDR2 as SQIVND (reference sequence). The CDR3 loop spans 16 amino acids.